This T cell receptor (beta chain) was identified during a study of blood T cell repertoires in COVID-19. As for the study in general: The analysed material was cDNA or gDNA that came from T cells, B-cell-depleted T cells, or PBMCs.

The CDR3 has 17 residues. The germline V gene has CDR1 SGHRS and CDR2 YFSETQ. Trimming took 7 bases from V and 6 from J, leaving 25 bases between them. Authors' processing steps: From reference gene primer amplification, estimates of nucleated cell counts were derived. Clones were sequenced by immunoSEQ multiplex PCR, and TCRdb holds only the in-frame ones, with some missing. That table gives V, J and clone size, and the DNA gave D and trimming. In the table there are roughly 160,000 clones, about four fifths of which are singletons. Adults between about 18 and 89 years of age took part from 24 US areas.

The sequenced material came from PBMCs or T cells enriched from blood (not recorded which). This clonotype originated in a woman aged 60 to 75 who had recovered from COVID-19. The rearrangement joins TRBV5-1 to TRBJ1-4; D might be TRBD1 (6 bases). The DNA for the CDR3 is TGCGCCAGCGGTAAGACAGGACCCTACTCCCCCGATGAAAAACTGTTTTTT. Its translation is CASGKTGPYSPDEKLFF.